This T cell receptor beta chain was sequenced during a study of CD8 T cells in Susac syndrome. Random hexamers served to reverse transcribe roughly 0.5 to 1 ug RNA. The immunoSEQ assay covered 54 Vbeta and 13 Jbeta segments for CDR3. A single record per CDR3 protein comes from TCRdb applying MiXCR to the immunoSEQ multiplex PCR reads. The sample shows about 180,000 distinct CDR3 sequences, around 96% of them seen only once. The germline V gene has CDR1 MNHEY and CDR2 SMNVEV (reference sequence). The V end lost 1 base, the J end lost 0 bases, and 13 bases lay between the germline ends. The CDR3 spans 16 residues. The multiple sclerosis control cohort comprised treatment-naive individuals presenting with stable or active relapsing-remitting disease.

This rearrangement joins TRBV27 to TRBJ2-7; perhaps TRBD2 as D (6 bases). The TCR comes from a human donor with multiple sclerosis. The sequencing sample was made of CD8+ T cells from PBMCs. CDR3 protein: CASSLLSAGSSYEQYF. CDR3 bases: TGTGCCAGCAGTTTATTATCGGCGGGGAGCTCCTACGAGCAGTACTTC.